A single sample gave rise to the 18 T cell receptor beta chains below, sequenced in a study of blood T cell repertoires in COVID-19. Libraries were prepared by immunoSEQ multiplex PCR; TCRdb keeps only in-frame clonotypes and omits some of them. Of approximately 280,000 clones listed, around 85% are singletons. Sequenced input: PBMCs or T cells enriched from blood (not recorded which). Receptors were obtained from a woman aged 50 to 60 who had recovered from COVID-19.

The chain combines TRBV7-9 with TRBJ2-3; 9 positions agree with TRBD1. The J segment lost 0 bases and the V segment lost 4 bases, leaving 8 bases of the junction unmatched. Germline lookup yields CDR1 SEHNR and CDR2 FQNEAQ (reference sequence). The CDR3 runs to 17 residues. CDR3 residues: CASSSGQGPSSTDTQYF. CDR3 DNA sequence: TGTGCCAGCAGCTCGGGACAGGGACCTAGCAGCACAGATACGCAGTATTTT.

The rearrangement joins TRBV11-2 to TRBJ1-6; D is unresolved. CDR1 SGHAT and CDR2 FQNNGV come from the germline V gene. Trimming took 0 bases from V and 10 from J, leaving 10 bases between them. The CDR3 consists of 14 residues. CDR3 sequence (DNA): TGTGCCAGCAGCTTAGAGAACTTTAACTCACCCCTCCACTTT. Protein sequence: CASSLENFNSPLHF.

The chain combines TRBV18 with TRBJ2-7, with TRBD1 matching 8 bases. V lost 3 bases and J lost 6; bases outside the gene matches: 4. Germline V gene lookup returns CDR1 KGHSH and CDR2 LQKENI. CDR3 size: 13 residues. This CDR3 reads CASSPGQGGEQYF. CDR3 bases: TGTGCCAGCTCACCCGGACAGGGTGGCGAGCAGTACTTC. Filled out from reference TRBV18 and TRBJ2-7, the complete variable domain reads NAGVMQNPRHLVRRRGQEARLRCSPMKGHSHVYWYRQLPEEGLKFMVYLQKENIIDESGMPKERFSAEFPKEGPSILRIQQVVRGDSAAYFCASSPGQGGEQYFGPGTRLTVT.

The rearrangement joins TRBV2 to TRBJ2-7; D gene ambiguous. The V gene's germline CDR1 is SNHLY and CDR2 FYNNEI. V lost 6 bases, J lost 3 bases, and 9 bases lay in between. The CDR3 totals 12 residues. The CDR3 DNA sequence: TGTGCCAGCAGAAATGACAACTACGAGCAGTACTTC. Amino acid sequence: CASRNDNYEQYF.

This clone was counted a single time. In nucleotides, the CDR3 is TGCGCCAGCAGCCAGGCTACTAGCGGGGAGAGCTCCTACGAGCAGTACTTC. Protein: CASSQATSGESSYEQYF. The V call is TRBV4-1, the J call TRBJ2-7, with 10 positions matching TRBD2. Germline CDR1 is MGHRA and CDR2 is YSYEKL. V trimming: 3 bases; J trimming: 0 bases; junction bases outside the gene matches: 8. This CDR3 contains 17 residues.

The J gene is TRBJ1-5, the V gene TRBV30; D remains unclear. V lost 2 bases and J 0 bases, leaving 11 bases between the germline ends. The CDR3 runs to 15 residues. Germline V gene data show CDR1 as GTSNPN and CDR2 as SVGIG (reference sequence). CDR3 residues: CAWSSKRNSNQPQHF. CDR3 nucleotides: TGTGCCTGGAGTTCTAAGAGAAATAGCAATCAGCCCCAGCATTTT. Full variable domain (outside the CDR3, taken from reference TRBV30 and TRBJ1-5): SQTIHQWPATLVQPVGSPLSLECTVEGTSNPNLYWYRQAAGRGLQLLFYSVGIGQISSEVPQNLSASRPQDRQFILSSKKLLLSDSGFYLCAWSSKRNSNQPQHFGDGTRLSIL.

V is TRBV29-1 and J is TRBJ2-2; the D gene is possibly TRBD2 (5 bases). Germline V gene lookup returns CDR1 SQVTM and CDR2 ANQGSEA. V lost 4 bases, J lost 0 bases, and 9 bases lay in between. The CDR3 is 14 amino acids. The CDR3: CSVVRDANTGELFF. CDR3 DNA: TGCAGCGTTGTCCGGGATGCGAACACCGGGGAGCTGTTTTTT.

The chain combines TRBV4-2 with TRBJ2-2; the match to TRBD2 covers 8 bases. The CDR3 runs 17 residues. Germline values: CDR1 LGHNA, CDR2 YNFKEQ. V trimming: 3 bases; J trimming: 5 bases; junction bases outside the gene matches: 11. CDR3 nucleotide sequence: TGTGCCAGCAGCCACGCGATTAGCGGGACGAGAACCGGGGAGCTGTTTTTT. Translated, it gives CASSHAISGTRTGELFF.

The chain has TRBV24-1 and TRBJ2-5, with D perhaps TRBD2 (5 bases). Germline-derived CDR1 and CDR2 are KGHDR and SFDVKD. This CDR3 has 14 amino acids. V lost 3 bases and J lost 7, with 14 bases in between. The CDR3 region is CATSDPTAVGTQYF. The DNA of the CDR3 is TGTGCCACCAGTGATCCCACAGCGGTTGGGACCCAGTACTTC.

This clone was seen only a few times. V and J are TRBV7-3 and TRBJ2-7, with 7 bases identical to TRBD1. CDR3 length: 16 residues. V lost 5 bases and J lost 5; bases outside the gene matches: 15. Germline CDR1 and CDR2: SGHTA and FQGTGA. CDR3 nucleotide sequence: TGTGCCAGCAGCCTAAGGGAGTCACAGGGGACCCACGAGCAGTACTTC. This encodes CASSLRESQGTHEQYF.

CDR3 loop: CASSPRTGMNTEAFF. In nucleotides, the CDR3 is TGTGCCAGCAGTCCCCGGACAGGGATGAACACTGAAGCTTTCTTT. This chain connects TRBV6-2 or TRBV6-3 to TRBJ1-1, with 8 bases that match TRBD1. This CDR3 region has 15 residues. Germline lookup yields CDR1 MNHEY and CDR2 SVGEGT. V shed 5 bases and J 0 bases; nucleotides not matched to a gene: 5.

The CDR3 bases are TGTGCCAGCAGCGCAACAGGGGGTTTGGGCACTGAAGCTTTCTTT. Residues: CASSATGGLGTEAFF. The rearrangement links TRBV2 to TRBJ1-1, with TRBD1 identical over 8 bases. J lost 4 bases, V lost 6 bases, and 10 bases had no gene match. The germline CDR1 and CDR2 sequences are SNHLY and FYNNEI. The CDR3 has 15 residues.

The V call is TRBV7-6, the J call TRBJ2-3, with TRBD2 identical over 13 bases. V shed 0 bases, J shed 5 bases, and the junction held 11 bases outside the gene matches. Looked up from germline, CDR1 is SGHVS and CDR2 is FNYEAQ. The CDR3 runs to 19 residues. The CDR3 loop is CASSLAPLLAGGPLDTQYF. The CDR3 nucleotides read TGTGCCAGCAGCTTAGCGCCCCTACTAGCGGGAGGGCCTTTAGATACGCAGTATTTT.

The chain joins TRBV19 to TRBJ2-3; a possible D gene is TRBD1 (6 bases). This CDR3 has 15 residues. Trimming cost V 10 bases and J 0 bases, with 17 bases left between them. Germline CDR1 reads LNHDA; CDR2 reads SQIVND (reference sequence). The CDR3 DNA follows: TGTGCCACCCCTTCCGGCCAGGGGAGCACAGATACGCAGTATTTT. Residues: CATPSGQGSTDTQYF. Looking up the rest from reference TRBV19 and TRBJ2-3 gives the full variable domain: DGGITQSPKYLFRKEGQNVTLSCEQNLNHDAMYWYRQDPGQGLRLIYYSQIVNDFQKGDIAEGYSVSREKKESFPLTVTSAQKNPTAFYLCATPSGQGSTDTQYFGPGTRLTVL.

The rearrangement joins TRBV5-1 to TRBJ1-2; D not resolved. V lost 0 bases to trimming and J lost 7 bases, with 13 bases between them. The CDR3 sequence is 14 residues long. Germline V gene data show CDR1 as SGHRS and CDR2 as YFSETQ. The CDR3 loop is CASSLDAGVSGYTF. CDR3 DNA: TGCGCCAGCAGCTTGGATGCAGGTGTGAGTGGCTACACCTTC.

This clone came up once. J is TRBJ1-2 and V is TRBV5-1; the match to TRBD1 covers 8 bases. Germline V gene sequence: CDR1 SGHRS, CDR2 YFSETQ. The CDR3 is 17 amino acids. V shed 4 bases, J shed 2 bases, and the junction held 13 bases outside the gene matches. Written as DNA, the CDR3 is TGCGCCAGCAGCCATCCCCTGGGGTCAGGGGGCAACTATGGCTACACCTTC. Residues: CASSHPLGSGGNYGYTF.

Turning to this clone: This specimen includes other DNA sequences encoding the same CDR3. The genes are TRBV29-1 and TRBJ2-6; D is uncertain. The CDR3 is 13 residues long. Germline values: CDR1 SQVTM, CDR2 ANQGSEA. V lost 4 bases to trimming and J lost 1 base, with 5 bases between them. The CDR3: CSVASSGANVLTF. CDR3 bases: TGCAGCGTTGCCAGTTCTGGGGCCAACGTCCTGACTTTC.

The rearrangement joins TRBV27 to TRBJ1-6, with D hard to call. This CDR3 spans 16 amino acids. Germline V lookup: CDR1 MNHEY, CDR2 SMNVEV (reference sequence). V lost 4 bases and J 0 bases, leaving 10 bases between the germline ends. In DNA, the CDR3 is TGTGCCAGCAGTTCCCTATGGAGCTCCTATAATTCACCCCTCCACTTT. Protein: CASSSLWSSYNSPLHF.